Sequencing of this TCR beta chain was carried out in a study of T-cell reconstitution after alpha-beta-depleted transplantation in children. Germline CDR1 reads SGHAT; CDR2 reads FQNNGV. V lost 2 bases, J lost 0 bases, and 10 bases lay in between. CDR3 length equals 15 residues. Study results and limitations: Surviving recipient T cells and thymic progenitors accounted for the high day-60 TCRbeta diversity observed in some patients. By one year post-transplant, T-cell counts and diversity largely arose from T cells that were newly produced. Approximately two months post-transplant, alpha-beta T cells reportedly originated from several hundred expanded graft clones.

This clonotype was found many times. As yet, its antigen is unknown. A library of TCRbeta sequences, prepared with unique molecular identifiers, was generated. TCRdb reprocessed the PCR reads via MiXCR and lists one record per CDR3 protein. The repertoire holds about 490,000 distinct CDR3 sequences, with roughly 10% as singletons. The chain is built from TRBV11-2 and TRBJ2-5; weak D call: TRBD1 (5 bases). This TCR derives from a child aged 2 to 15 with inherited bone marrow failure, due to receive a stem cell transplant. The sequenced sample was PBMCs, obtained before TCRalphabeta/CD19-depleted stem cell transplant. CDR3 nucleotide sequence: TGTGCCAGCAGCTTATTCGACAGATACCAAGAGACCCAGTACTTC. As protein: CASSLFDRYQETQYF.